These 23 T cell receptor beta chains were all obtained from the same sample, sequenced in a study of Graves' ophthalmopathy and Graves' hyperthyroidism. For repertoire sequencing, the TCR beta CDR3 regions were amplified from RNA transcripts. An initial RT-PCR round employing HTBI primers preceded a second-round multiplex PCR. Each CDR3 protein is one row after TCRdb ran MiXCR on the multiplex PCR reads. This sample has under 800,000 distinct CDR3 sequences, with over 20% found just once. Sequencing used peripheral blood. Source of these receptors: a woman younger than 35 with stable Graves' hyperthyroidism. Some clones in this sample may be carry-over from other donors' samples.

The chain uses TRBV20-1 and TRBJ2-5; TRBD2 agrees at 14 bases. This CDR3 has 16 amino acids. J was trimmed by 5 bases and V by 4 bases; bases with no gene match: 9. Germline loops: CDR1 DFQATT, CDR2 SNEGSKA (reference sequence). In DNA form, the CDR3 reads TGCAGTGCTAACCCCCGGACTAGCGGGGGGTTGGAGACCCAGTACTTC. Protein product: CSANPRTSGGLETQYF.

The sample holds a few counts of this clonotype. The junction shows a germline mismatch at one end, possibly a read error. The chain is built from TRBV10-3 and TRBJ2-5, with 7 positions matching TRBD1. This CDR3 spans 17 amino acids. From germline, CDR1 is ENHRY and CDR2 SYGVKD. In DNA, the CDR3 is TGTGCCATCAATGAGCTCCCGGGACAGACCTTACAAGAGACCCAGTACTTC. It encodes CAINELPGQTLQETQYF.

The sample holds many counts of this clonotype. The rearrangement uses TRBV3-1 and TRBJ2-2; 9 bases fit TRBD1. The germline V gene encodes CDR1 LGHDT and CDR2 YNNKEL (reference sequence). Trimming at V came to 3 bases and at J to 2 bases, leaving 1 base not matched to a gene. The CDR3 loop spans 15 amino acids. The CDR3 here is CASSQDRGNTGELFF. In DNA form, the CDR3 reads TGTGCCAGCAGCCAGGACAGGGGAAACACCGGGGAGCTGTTTTTT.

This CDR3 is CATSRDGSGYEQYF. The DNA for the CDR3 is TGTGCCACCAGCAGGGACGGTTCGGGCTACGAGCAGTACTTC. V is TRBV15 and J is TRBJ2-7; D not resolved. Germline CDR1 LNHNV, CDR2 YYDKDF (reference sequence). V was shortened by 3 bases and J by 3 bases, with 12 bases between the two germline ends. This CDR3 is 14 amino acids long. The whole variable domain, filled in from reference TRBV15 and TRBJ2-7, reads DAMVIQNPRYQVTQFGKPVTLSCSQTLNHNVMYWYQQKSSQAPKLLFHYYDKDFNNEADTPDNFQSRRPNTSFCFLDIRSPGLGDTAMYLCATSRDGSGYEQYFGPGTRLTVT.

This clonotype was counted many times. V gene TRBV19 combines with J gene TRBJ2-7; no clear D gene. Germline V gene sequence: CDR1 LNHDA, CDR2 SQIVND (reference sequence). This CDR3 spans 15 amino acids. V lost 3 bases, J lost 0 bases, and 12 bases lay in between. For the CDR3, the DNA is TGTGCCAGTAGTATTGACGTGGACGACTCCTACGAGCAGTACTTC. It codes for CASSIDVDDSYEQYF.

This clonotype occurred many times. The V gene is TRBV6-2 or TRBV6-3, the J gene TRBJ1-5, with unresolved D. Germline-derived CDR1 and CDR2 are MNHEY and SVGEGT. The CDR3 covers 13 residues. V gave up 7 bases and J gave up 3 bases, with 10 bases separating them. In DNA, the CDR3 is TGTGCCAGCACCTTAGGGATCAATCAGCCCCAGCATTTT. Translation: CASTLGINQPQHF.

This clonotype appeared a few times. The chain carries TRBV12-3 or TRBV12-4 and TRBJ1-1, with D perhaps matching TRBD1 (5 bases). The CDR3 sequence is 11 residues long. The V end was cut by 6 bases, the J end by 11 bases, with 13 bases between. This chain's CDR3 is CASSWGWMAFF. CDR3 nucleotides: TGTGCCAGCAGCTGGGGGTGGATGGCTTTCTTT.

This clonotype was seen many times. This chain connects TRBV27 to TRBJ1-1; 7 nucleotides line up with TRBD1. V lost 7 bases to trimming and J lost 1 base; unmatched junction nucleotides: 15. This CDR3 spans 17 amino acids. Germline CDR1 reads MNHEY; CDR2 reads SMNVEV (reference sequence). This CDR3 reads CASIPLRGRGANTEAFF. In DNA form, the CDR3 reads TGTGCCAGCATCCCCCTGAGGGGGCGGGGGGCGAACACTGAAGCTTTCTTT.

The chain couples TRBV28 to TRBJ2-7; 8 nucleotides match TRBD2. V shed 6 bases, J shed 2 bases, and the junction held 12 bases outside the gene matches. The V gene's germline CDR1 is MDHEN and CDR2 SYDVKM. The CDR3 is 16 residues long. CDR3 amino acids: CASSPSGTSRAYEQYF. The DNA for the CDR3 is TGTGCCAGCAGCCCCAGCGGGACTAGTCGAGCCTACGAGCAGTACTTC.

The rearrangement joins TRBV12-3 or TRBV12-4 to TRBJ1-5; no clear D gene. The CDR3 extends over 17 amino acids. V lost 2 bases and J lost 2, with 16 bases in between. The CDR3 bases are TGTGCCAGCAGTTTAATTGTCGGACTCCGTGGCAATCAGCCCCAGCATTTT. Translated, it gives CASSLIVGLRGNQPQHF.

The sample holds a few counts of this clonotype. The chain is built from TRBV11-2 and TRBJ2-1; TRBD1 agrees at 8 bases. V gave up 4 bases and J gave up 2 bases; unmatched junction bases: 4. CDR3 length: 15 amino acids. Germline V CDR1 and CDR2: SGHAT, FQNNGV. The CDR3 DNA reads as TGTGCCAGCAGCTCCGGGACAGGAGCCTACAATGAGCAGTTCTTC. It yields the protein CASSSGTGAYNEQFF.

This clonotype was recorded many times. The chain links TRBV13 to TRBJ2-7, with 15 bases aligning to TRBD2. Trimming removed 5 bases from V and 3 bases from J; junction bases left unmatched: 8. In germline, CDR1 is PRHDT, CDR2 FYEKMQ (reference sequence). The CDR3 has 17 amino acids. The CDR3 sequence is CASSRRTSGRASYEQYF. In DNA, the CDR3 is TGTGCCAGCAGCCGCCGGACTAGCGGGAGGGCCAGCTACGAGCAGTACTTC.

The genes are TRBV28 and TRBJ2-5; 7 bases match TRBD1. CDR3 length: 14 amino acids. Trimming at V came to 6 bases and at J to 3 bases, leaving 7 bases not matched to a gene. CDR1 is MDHEN, CDR2 SYDVKM, per germline. CDR3 in amino acids: CASSVLGQKETQYF. Here the CDR3 DNA reads TGTGCCAGCAGCGTCCTGGGACAGAAAGAGACCCAGTACTTC. The full variable domain, with the rest looked up from reference TRBV28 and TRBJ2-5, is DVKVTQSSRYLVKRTGEKVFLECVQDMDHENMFWYRQDPGLGLRLIYFSYDVKMKEKGDIPEGYSVSREKKERFSLILESASTNQTSMYLCASSVLGQKETQYFGPGTRLLVL.

This clonotype was found many times. This sequence joins TRBV6-1 and TRBJ2-4, with D perhaps TRBD1 (6 bases). Germline assignment: CDR1 MNHNS and CDR2 SASEGT. V was shortened by 6 bases and J by 6 bases, with 27 bases between the two germline ends. The CDR3 covers 18 residues. CDR3 region: CASRQWAIHTGLGNIQYF. The CDR3 coding sequence is TGTGCCAGCAGGCAATGGGCAATACATACAGGGTTGGGAAACATTCAGTACTTC.

This clonotype has only a few counts. The V gene is TRBV27, the J gene TRBJ2-5; no clear D gene. Trimming took off 3 bases at V and 3 bases at J, with 8 bases between the two ends. CDR3 size: 13 residues. Germline values: CDR1 MNHEY, CDR2 SMNVEV (reference sequence). This CDR3 reads CASSFRPEETQYF. The CDR3 DNA reads as TGTGCCAGCAGTTTTCGCCCAGAAGAGACCCAGTACTTC.

V gene TRBV27 combines with J gene TRBJ1-1; a possible D gene is TRBD1 (6 bases). CDR3 length: 15 amino acids. Germline V CDR1 and CDR2: MNHEY, SMNVEV (reference sequence). Between the trimmed V and J ends, which lost 11 bases and 1 base, there was a span of 20 bases. This chain's CDR3 is CARPSGGAKNTEAFF. In DNA form, the CDR3 reads TGTGCCCGCCCCTCCGGGGGCGCGAAGAACACTGAAGCTTTCTTT.

The sample holds a few counts of this clonotype. The genes are TRBV7-9 and TRBJ1-1; TRBD1 agrees at 9 bases. Germline CDR1 is SEHNR and CDR2 is FQNEAQ (reference sequence). With 7 bases clipped from V and 0 bases from J, the junction kept 6 bases outside the gene matches. The CDR3 loop spans 15 amino acids. This chain's CDR3 is CASIRDRVMNTEAFF. DNA of the CDR3: TGTGCCAGCATCCGGGACAGGGTCATGAACACTGAAGCTTTCTTT.

This clonotype was picked up many times. The gene calls are TRBV20-1 and TRBJ1-1; D gene ambiguous. Between the trimmed V and J ends, which lost 5 bases and 1 base, there was a span of 20 bases. CDR1 and CDR2 from the germline V gene are DFQATT and SNEGSKA (reference sequence). The CDR3 has 16 amino acids. CDR3 region: CSADTAGRAWNTEAFF. The CDR3 DNA reads as TGCAGTGCTGATACCGCGGGCCGGGCGTGGAACACTGAAGCTTTCTTT.

This clonotype was seen repeatedly, ten times or more. V usage is TRBV30 and J usage is TRBJ2-3; the match to TRBD2 covers 10 bases. The CDR3 has 13 amino acids. Trimming cost V 5 bases and J 11 bases; bases outside gene matches: 10. Germline V CDR1 and CDR2: GTSNPN, SVGIG (reference sequence). DNA for the CDR3: TGTGCCTGGCGCATTTCCGGGACTAGCGAGCAGTATTTT. The encoded protein is CAWRISGTSEQYF.

The V and J genes are TRBV11-2 and TRBJ1-2, with TRBD1 identical over 10 bases. V shed 1 base, J shed 4 bases, and the junction held 12 bases outside the gene matches. The CDR3 runs 18 residues. Germline lookup yields CDR1 SGHAT and CDR2 FQNNGV. DNA of the CDR3: TGTGCCAGCAGCTTAGGGGGGACAGGGGTCTCGGGGAGCTATGGCTACACCTTC. This gives the protein CASSLGGTGVSGSYGYTF. The whole variable domain, remainder taken from reference TRBV11-2 and TRBJ1-2, is EAGVAQSPRYKIIEKRQSVAFWCNPISGHATLYWYQQILGQGPKLLIQFQNNGVVDDSQLPKDRFSAERLKGVDSTLKIQPAKLEDSAVYLCASSLGGTGVSGSYGYTFGSGTRLTVV.

This clonotype was detected ten times or more. V and J are TRBV28 and TRBJ1-1; no firm D call. Trimming removed 1 base from V and 2 bases from J, with 8 bases in between. CDR1 and CDR2 (germline): MDHEN, SYDVKM. The CDR3 is 14 residues long. CDR3 amino acids: CASSLLSSNTEAFF. The DNA for the CDR3 is TGTGCCAGCAGTTTATTATCCAGCAACACTGAAGCTTTCTTT.

This clonotype was observed at least ten times. The chain combines TRBV20-1 with TRBJ2-7, with D tentatively TRBD1 (6 bases). Trimming removed 6 bases from V and 1 base from J, with 19 bases in between. This CDR3 is built from 15 residues. Germline V gives CDR1 DFQATT, CDR2 SNEGSKA (reference sequence). CDR3: CSATQKDRGSYEQYF. CDR3 nucleotide sequence: TGCAGTGCCACCCAAAAGGACAGAGGGTCCTACGAGCAGTACTTC.

This clonotype was observed many times. This chain links TRBV6-1 with TRBJ1-2, with D perhaps TRBD1 (5 bases). Trimming removed 1 base at V and 4 bases at J, with 10 bases between. This CDR3 contains 14 residues. CDR1 is MNHNS, CDR2 SASEGT, per germline. The CDR3, as DNA: TGTGCCAGCAGTGAAGAACAGGACTCCTATGGCTACACCTTC. Protein sequence: CASSEEQDSYGYTF.